This T cell receptor beta chain stems from a study of control samples from healthy donors and cancer patients. Assay: immunoSEQ multiplex PCR; the TCRdb copy retains only in-frame clones and omits some. Of more than 95,000 clones in the sample, more than 75% were seen once. Germline V lookup: CDR1 SGHAT, CDR2 FQNNGV. The CDR3 is made up of 16 amino acids. With 3 bases clipped from V and 4 bases from J, the junction kept 1 base outside the gene matches. The clonotype originates from a woman aged 70-85 years in good health. J is TRBJ2-1 and V is TRBV11-2; the match to TRBD2 covers 15 bases. Sequenced material: blood. The CDR3 DNA reads as TGTGCCAGCAGCTTCGGGACTAGCGGGGGGTACAATGAGCAGTTCTTC. Translation gives CASSFGTSGGYNEQFF. The whole variable domain, remainder taken from reference TRBV11-2 and TRBJ2-1, is EAGVAQSPRYKIIEKRQSVAFWCNPISGHATLYWYQQILGQGPKLLIQFQNNGVVDDSQLPKDRFSAERLKGVDSTLKIQPAKLEDSAVYLCASSFGTSGGYNEQFFGPGTRLTVL.